This T cell receptor beta chain is drawn from a study of vaccination and CD4 T cells after COVID-19. Study as a whole: SARS-CoV-2 PCR on nasal swabs had been positive for the convalescent patients; nine were mild and one was severe. From HCoV-229E, HCoV-OC43, HCoV-NL63 and SARS-CoV-2, overlapping spike peptides were used to stimulate the cells.

Time point given: late sampling 161 to 241 days after vaccination in a few convalescent patients. Noted treatment: approximately nine-day PBMC culture with coronavirus spike peptide pools or control peptides (ViraFEST assay). Cultured CD4+ T cells had their DNA profiled by the Oncomine TCR Beta short-read assay. Using its own MiXCR run on the PCR reads, TCRdb lists one record per CDR3 protein. The profile covers roughly 24,000 distinct CDR3 sequences, with around 37% appearing a single time and under 10% taken by the ten largest. Remarks on this clonotype: Its antigen remains unknown.

Germline V lookup: CDR1 SGHVS, CDR2 FNYEAQ. The CDR3 has 18 residues. The ends were cut back, 2 bases at V and 0 bases at J, with 19 bases in the middle. The chain joins TRBV7-6 to TRBJ2-5; D is perhaps TRBD1 (5 bases). Sample: CD4+ T cells from blood, cultured in vitro, taken about 7 months after SARS-CoV-2 vaccination. The sequence came from a human donor who had recovered from COVID-19. CDR3 sequence reads: CASSLWLKGMLDQETQYF. Here the CDR3 DNA reads TGTGCCAGCAGCTTATGGCTAAAGGGGATGTTAGACCAAGAGACCCAGTACTTC.